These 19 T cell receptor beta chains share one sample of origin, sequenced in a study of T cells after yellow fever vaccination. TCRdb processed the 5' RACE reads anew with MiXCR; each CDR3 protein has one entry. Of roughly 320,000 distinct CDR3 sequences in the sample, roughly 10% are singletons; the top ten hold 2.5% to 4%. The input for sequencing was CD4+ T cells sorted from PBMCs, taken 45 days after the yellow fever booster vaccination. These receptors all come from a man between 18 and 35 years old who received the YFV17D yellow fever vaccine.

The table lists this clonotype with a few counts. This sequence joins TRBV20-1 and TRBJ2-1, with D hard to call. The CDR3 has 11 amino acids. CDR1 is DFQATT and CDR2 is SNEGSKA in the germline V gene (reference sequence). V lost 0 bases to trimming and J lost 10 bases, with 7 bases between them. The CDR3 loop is CSARDWEEQFF. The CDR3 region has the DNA TGCAGTGCTAGAGACTGGGAAGAGCAGTTCTTC.

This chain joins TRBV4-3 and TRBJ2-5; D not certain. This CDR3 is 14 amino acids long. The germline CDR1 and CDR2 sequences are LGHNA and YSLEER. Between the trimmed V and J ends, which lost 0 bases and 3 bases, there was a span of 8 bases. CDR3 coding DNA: TGCGCCAGCAGCCAAGATCCAGATGAAGAGACCCAGTACTTC. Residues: CASSQDPDEETQYF.

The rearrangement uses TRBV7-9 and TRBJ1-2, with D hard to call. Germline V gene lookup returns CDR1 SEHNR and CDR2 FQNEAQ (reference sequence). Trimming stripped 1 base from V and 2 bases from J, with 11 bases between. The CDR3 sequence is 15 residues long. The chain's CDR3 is CASSLVGGGNYGYTF. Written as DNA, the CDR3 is TGTGCCAGCAGCTTAGTTGGCGGAGGGAACTATGGCTACACCTTC.

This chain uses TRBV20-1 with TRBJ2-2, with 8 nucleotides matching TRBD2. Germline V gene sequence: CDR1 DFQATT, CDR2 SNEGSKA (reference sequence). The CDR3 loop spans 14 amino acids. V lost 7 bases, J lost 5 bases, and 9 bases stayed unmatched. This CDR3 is CSGRRGATTGELFF. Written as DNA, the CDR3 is TGCAGTGGTCGGCGGGGGGCCACAACCGGGGAGCTGTTTTTT.

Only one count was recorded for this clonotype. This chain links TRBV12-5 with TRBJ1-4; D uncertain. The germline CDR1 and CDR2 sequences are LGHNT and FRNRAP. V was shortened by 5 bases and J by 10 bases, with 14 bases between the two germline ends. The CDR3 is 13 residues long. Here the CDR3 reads CASGLLGSGKLFF. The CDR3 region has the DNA TGTGCTAGTGGTCTTTTGGGGAGCGGAAAACTGTTTTTT.

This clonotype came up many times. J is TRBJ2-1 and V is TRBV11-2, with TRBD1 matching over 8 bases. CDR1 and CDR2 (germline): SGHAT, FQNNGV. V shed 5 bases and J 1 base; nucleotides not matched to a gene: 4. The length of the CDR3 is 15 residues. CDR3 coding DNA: TGTGCCAGCAGCCACAACAGGGGGTCCTACAATGAGCAGTTCTTC. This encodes CASSHNRGSYNEQFF.

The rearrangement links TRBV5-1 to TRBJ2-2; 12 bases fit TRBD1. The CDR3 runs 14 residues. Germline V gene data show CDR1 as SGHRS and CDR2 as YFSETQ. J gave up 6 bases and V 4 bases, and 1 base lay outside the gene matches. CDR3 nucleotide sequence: TGCGCCAGCAGCGGGACAGGGGGCCCCGGGGAGCTGTTTTTT. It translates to CASSGTGGPGELFF.

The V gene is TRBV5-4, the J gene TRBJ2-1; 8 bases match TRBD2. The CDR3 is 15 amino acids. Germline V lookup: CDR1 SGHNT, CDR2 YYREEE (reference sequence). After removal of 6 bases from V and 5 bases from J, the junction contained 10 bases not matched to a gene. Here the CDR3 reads CASKRGGEFDNEQFF. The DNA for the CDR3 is TGTGCCAGCAAACGGGGGGGCGAGTTCGACAATGAGCAGTTCTTC. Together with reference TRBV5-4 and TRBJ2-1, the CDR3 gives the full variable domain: ETGVTQSPTHLIKTRGQQVTLRCSSQSGHNTVSWYQQALGQGPQFIFQYYREEENGRGNFPPRFSGLQFPNYSSELNVNALELDDSALYLCASKRGGEFDNEQFFGPGTRLTVL.

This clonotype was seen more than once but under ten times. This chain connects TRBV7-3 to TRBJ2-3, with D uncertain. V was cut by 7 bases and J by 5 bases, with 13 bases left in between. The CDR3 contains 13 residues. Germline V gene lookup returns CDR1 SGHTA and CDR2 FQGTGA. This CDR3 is CASIWKLRDTQYF. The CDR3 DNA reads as TGTGCCAGCATCTGGAAGTTGCGAGATACGCAGTATTTT.

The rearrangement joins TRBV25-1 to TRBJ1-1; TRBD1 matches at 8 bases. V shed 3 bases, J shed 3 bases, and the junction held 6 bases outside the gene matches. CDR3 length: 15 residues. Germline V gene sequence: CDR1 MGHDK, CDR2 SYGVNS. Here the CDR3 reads CASSDLTGGDTEAFF. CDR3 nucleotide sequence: TGTGCCAGCAGTGACCTAACAGGGGGGGACACTGAAGCTTTCTTT.

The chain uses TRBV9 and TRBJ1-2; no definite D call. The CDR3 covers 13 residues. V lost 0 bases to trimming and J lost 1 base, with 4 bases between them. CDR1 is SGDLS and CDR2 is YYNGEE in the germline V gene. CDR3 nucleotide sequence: TGTGCCAGCAGCGTAGATAGTAACTATGGCTACACCTTC. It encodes CASSVDSNYGYTF.

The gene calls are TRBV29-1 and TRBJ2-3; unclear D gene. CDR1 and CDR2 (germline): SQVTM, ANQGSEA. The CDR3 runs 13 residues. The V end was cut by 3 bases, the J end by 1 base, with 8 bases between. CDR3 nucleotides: TGCAGCGTTGAGACCCAGGGCACAGATACGCAGTATTTT. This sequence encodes CSVETQGTDTQYF.

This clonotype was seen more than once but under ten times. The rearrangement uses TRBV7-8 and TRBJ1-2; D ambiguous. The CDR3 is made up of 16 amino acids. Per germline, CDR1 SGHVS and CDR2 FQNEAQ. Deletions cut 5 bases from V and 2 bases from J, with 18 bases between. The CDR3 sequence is CASSPAVKLRNYGYTF. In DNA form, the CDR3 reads TGTGCCAGCAGCCCAGCGGTCAAGCTGAGGAACTATGGCTACACCTTC. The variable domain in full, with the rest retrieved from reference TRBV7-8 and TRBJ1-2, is GAGVSQSPRYKVAKRGQDVALRCDPISGHVSLFWYQQALGQGPEFLTYFQNEAQLDKSGLPSDRFFAERPEGSVSTLKIQRTQQEDSAVYLCASSPAVKLRNYGYTFGSGTRLTVV.

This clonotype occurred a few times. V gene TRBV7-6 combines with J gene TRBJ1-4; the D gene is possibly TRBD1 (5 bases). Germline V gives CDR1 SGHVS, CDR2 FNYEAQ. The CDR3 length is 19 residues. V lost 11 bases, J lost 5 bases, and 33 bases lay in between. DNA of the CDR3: TGTGCCGGGGAGGCAGAAGGAGGTATTATGAGGGGTGAAAATGAAAAACTGTTTTTT. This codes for CAGEAEGGIMRGENEKLFF.

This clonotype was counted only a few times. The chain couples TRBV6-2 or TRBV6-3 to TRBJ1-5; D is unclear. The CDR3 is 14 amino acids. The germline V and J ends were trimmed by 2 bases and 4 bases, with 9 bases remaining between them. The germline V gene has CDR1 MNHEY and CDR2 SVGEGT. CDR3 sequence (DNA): TGTGCCAGCAGTTACATAGGGCGGAATCAGCCCCAGCATTTT. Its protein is CASSYIGRNQPQHF.

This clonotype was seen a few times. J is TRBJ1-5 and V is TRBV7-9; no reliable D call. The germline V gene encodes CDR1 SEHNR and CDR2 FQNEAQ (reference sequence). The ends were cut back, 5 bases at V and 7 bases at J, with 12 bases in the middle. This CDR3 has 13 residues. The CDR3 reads CASSREPPQPQHF. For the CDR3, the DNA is TGTGCCAGCAGCAGAGAACCGCCGCAGCCCCAGCATTTT.

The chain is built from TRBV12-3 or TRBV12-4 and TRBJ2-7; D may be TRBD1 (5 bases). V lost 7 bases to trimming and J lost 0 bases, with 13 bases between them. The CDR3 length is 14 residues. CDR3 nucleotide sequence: TGTGCCAGCACCACCCTAGACAGCTCCTACGAGCAGTACTTC. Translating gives CASTTLDSSYEQYF.

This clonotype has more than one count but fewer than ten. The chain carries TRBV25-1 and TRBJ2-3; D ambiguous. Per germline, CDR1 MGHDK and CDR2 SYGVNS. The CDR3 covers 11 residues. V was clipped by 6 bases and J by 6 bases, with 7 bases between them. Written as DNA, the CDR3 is TGTGCCAGCAGGGTCGCGGATACGCAGTATTTT. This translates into CASRVADTQYF. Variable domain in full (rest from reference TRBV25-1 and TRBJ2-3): EADIYQTPRYLVIGTGKKITLECSQTMGHDKMYWYQQDPGMELHLIHYSYGVNSTEKGDLSSESTVSRIRTEHFPLTLESARPSHTSQYLCASRVADTQYFGPGTRLTVL.

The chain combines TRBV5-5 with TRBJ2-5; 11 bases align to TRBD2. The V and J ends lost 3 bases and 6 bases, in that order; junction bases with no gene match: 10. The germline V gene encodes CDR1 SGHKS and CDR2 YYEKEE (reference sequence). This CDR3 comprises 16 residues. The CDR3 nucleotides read TGTGCCAGCAGCTCTAGCGGGGGGACCTCAATCCAGACCCAGTACTTC. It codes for CASSSSGGTSIQTQYF. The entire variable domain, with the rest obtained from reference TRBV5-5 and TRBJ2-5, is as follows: DAGVTQSPTHLIKTRGQQVTLRCSPISGHKSVSWYQQVLGQGPQFIFQYYEKEERGRGNFPDRFSARQFPNYSSELNVNALLLGDSALYLCASSSSGGTSIQTQYFGPGTRLLVL.